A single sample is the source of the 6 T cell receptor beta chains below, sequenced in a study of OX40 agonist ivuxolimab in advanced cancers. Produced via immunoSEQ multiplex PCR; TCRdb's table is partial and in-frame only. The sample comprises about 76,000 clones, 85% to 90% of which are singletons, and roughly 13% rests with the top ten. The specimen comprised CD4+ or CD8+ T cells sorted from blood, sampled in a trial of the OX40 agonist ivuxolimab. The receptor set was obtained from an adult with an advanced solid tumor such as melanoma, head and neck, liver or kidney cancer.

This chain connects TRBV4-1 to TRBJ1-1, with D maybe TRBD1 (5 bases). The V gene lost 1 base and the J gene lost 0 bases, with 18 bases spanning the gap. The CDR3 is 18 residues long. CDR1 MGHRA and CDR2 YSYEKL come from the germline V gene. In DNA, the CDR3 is TGCGCCAGCAGCCAAGCAAGTGGGGACCGAAACATGAACACTGAAGCTTTCTTT. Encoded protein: CASSQASGDRNMNTEAFF.

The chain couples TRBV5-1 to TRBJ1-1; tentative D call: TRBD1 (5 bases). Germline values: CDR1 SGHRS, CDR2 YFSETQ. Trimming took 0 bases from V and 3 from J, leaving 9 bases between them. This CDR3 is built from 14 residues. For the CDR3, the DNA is TGCGCCAGCAGCTTGGACCGGGGCGACACTGAAGCTTTCTTT. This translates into CASSLDRGDTEAFF.

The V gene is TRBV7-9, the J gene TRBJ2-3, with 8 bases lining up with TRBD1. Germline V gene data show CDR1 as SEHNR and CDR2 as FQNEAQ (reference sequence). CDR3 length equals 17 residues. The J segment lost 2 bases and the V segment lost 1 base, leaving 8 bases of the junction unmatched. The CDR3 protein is CASSLDIRGPVTDTQYF. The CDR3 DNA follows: TGTGCCAGCAGCTTAGATATCAGGGGGCCGGTCACAGATACGCAGTATTTT.

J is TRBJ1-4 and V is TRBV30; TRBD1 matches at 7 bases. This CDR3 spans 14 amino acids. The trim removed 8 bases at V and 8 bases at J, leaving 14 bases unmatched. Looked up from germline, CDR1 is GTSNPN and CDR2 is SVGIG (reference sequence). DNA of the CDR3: TGTGCCAGCGACAGGGATGGGGTTGAGGAAAAACTGTTTTTT. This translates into CASDRDGVEEKLFF.

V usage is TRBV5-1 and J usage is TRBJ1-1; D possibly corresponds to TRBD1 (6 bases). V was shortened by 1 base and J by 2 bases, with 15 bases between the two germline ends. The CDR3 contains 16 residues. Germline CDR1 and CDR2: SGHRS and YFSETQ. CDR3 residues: CASSLNGQRLNTEAFF. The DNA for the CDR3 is TGCGCCAGCAGCTTGAACGGACAGCGCCTTAACACTGAAGCTTTCTTT.

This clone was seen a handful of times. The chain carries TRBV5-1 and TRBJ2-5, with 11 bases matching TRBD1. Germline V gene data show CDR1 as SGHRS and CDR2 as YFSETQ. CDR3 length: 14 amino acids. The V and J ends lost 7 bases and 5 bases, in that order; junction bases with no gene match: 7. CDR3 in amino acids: CASHRTGGTETQYF. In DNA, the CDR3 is TGCGCCAGCCACCGGACAGGGGGCACGGAGACCCAGTACTTC.